This TCR beta chain was found in a study of early T cells in non-severe SARS-CoV-2 infection. Trimming cost V 0 bases and J 5 bases; bases outside gene matches: 10. The CDR3 extends over 17 amino acids. Per the germline V gene, CDR1 is SGHRS and CDR2 is YFSETQ. Unique molecular identifier tags were affixed to discrete cDNA molecules. Each CDR3 protein is one row after TCRdb ran MiXCR on the 5' RACE reads. The sample holds 35,000 to 50,000 distinct CDR3 sequences, 6% to 6.5% seen once. This clonotype was observed a few times. The source is an adult who was a healthcare worker with PCR-confirmed SARS-CoV-2 infection or an uninfected control (not recorded which). The chain recombines TRBV5-1 with TRBJ2-3, with TRBD2 identical over 9 bases. The sequenced sample consisted of whole blood. The CDR3, as DNA: TGCGCCAGCAGCTTGGAAGTGGGGCTAGCGGGGTTAGATACGCAGTATTTT. Protein: CASSLEVGLAGLDTQYF.